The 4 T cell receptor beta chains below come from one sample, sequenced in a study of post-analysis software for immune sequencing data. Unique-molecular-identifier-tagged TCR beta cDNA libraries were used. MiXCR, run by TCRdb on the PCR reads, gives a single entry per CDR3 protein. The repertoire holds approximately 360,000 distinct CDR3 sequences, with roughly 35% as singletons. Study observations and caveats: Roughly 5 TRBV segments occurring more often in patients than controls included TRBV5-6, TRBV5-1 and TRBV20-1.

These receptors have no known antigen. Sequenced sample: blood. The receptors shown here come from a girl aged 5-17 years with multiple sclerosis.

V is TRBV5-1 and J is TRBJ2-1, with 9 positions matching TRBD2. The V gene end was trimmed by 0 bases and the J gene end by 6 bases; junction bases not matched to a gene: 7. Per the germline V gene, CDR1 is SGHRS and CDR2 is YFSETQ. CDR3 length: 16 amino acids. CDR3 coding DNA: TGCGCCAGCAGCTTGGTGGGCGGGGGGGCCTCCAATGAGCAGTTCTTC. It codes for CASSLVGGGASNEQFF. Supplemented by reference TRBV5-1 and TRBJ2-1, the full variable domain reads KAGVTQTPRYLIKTRGQQVTLSCSPISGHRSVSWYQQTPGQGLQFLFEYFSETQRNKGNFPGRFSGRQFSNSRSEMNVSTLELGDSALYLCASSLVGGGASNEQFFGPGTRLTVL.

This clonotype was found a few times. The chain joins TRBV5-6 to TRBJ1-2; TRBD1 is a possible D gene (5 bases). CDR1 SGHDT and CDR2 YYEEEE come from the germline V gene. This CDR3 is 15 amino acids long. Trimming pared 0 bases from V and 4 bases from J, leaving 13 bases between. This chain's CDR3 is CASSLDRQGSYGYTF. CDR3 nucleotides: TGTGCCAGCAGCTTGGATCGGCAGGGTAGCTATGGCTACACCTTC.

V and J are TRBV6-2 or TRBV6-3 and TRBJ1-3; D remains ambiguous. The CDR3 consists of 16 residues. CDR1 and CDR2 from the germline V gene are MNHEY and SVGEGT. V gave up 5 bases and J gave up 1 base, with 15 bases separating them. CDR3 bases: TGTGCCAGCAGTCCCGTGGGCCGAGCATCTGGAAACACCATATATTTT. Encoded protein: CASSPVGRASGNTIYF.

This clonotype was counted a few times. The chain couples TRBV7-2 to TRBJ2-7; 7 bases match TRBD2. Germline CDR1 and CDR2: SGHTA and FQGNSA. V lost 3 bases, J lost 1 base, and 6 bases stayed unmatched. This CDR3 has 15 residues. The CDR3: CASSFGRLASYEQYF. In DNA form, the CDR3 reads TGTGCCAGCAGCTTCGGCCGACTAGCATCCTACGAGCAGTACTTC.